Reported below is one TCR beta chain. Using immunoSEQ multiplex PCR, the repertoire was profiled, and TCRdb retains in-frame clones only, with some absent. The sample contains some 150,000 clones, roughly 94% of which appear only once. Germline V gives CDR1 MNHEY, CDR2 SVGAGI. The length of the CDR3 is 13 residues. Between the trimmed V and J ends, which lost 4 bases and 12 bases, there was a span of 18 bases. The data are from a study of control samples from healthy donors and cancer patients. This TCR was sampled from a man aged 55 to 69 with colorectal cancer. This rearrangement joins TRBV6-5 to TRBJ1-2, with a tentative D call TRBD1 (5 bases). The sample comprised PBMCs. Written as DNA, the CDR3 is TGTGCCAGCAGTTGGGGCCAGGGTGGAGAAAACACCTTC. Encoded protein: CASSWGQGGENTF.